A selection of T cell receptor beta chains follows, all from one sample in a study of shared clonotypes between healthy human individuals. TCRdb keeps only in-frame clones here, not all; method: immunoSEQ multiplex PCR. Found here are 2 million to 2.5 million clones, nearly 97% of them singletons; the top ten hold more than 0.1%. The sample was naive CD4+ T cells sorted from blood. The receptors originated from a man aged 18 to 29 in good health. CDR3s include the opening cysteine and the closing phenylalanine or tryptophan.

TRBV19,TRBJ2-2,CASSTLDGLNTGELFF
TRBV6-5,TRBJ2-2,CASSYNYLPNTGELFF
TRBV10-3,TRBJ2-7,CAISETSTGAYEQYF
TRBV6-1,TRBJ1-6,CASNGQGGNSPLHF
TRBV5-6,TRBJ2-3,CASSLGGRGDTQYF
TRBV9,TRBJ1-2,CASSVATDLGGYTF
TRBV7-7,TRBJ2-1,CASSPGGRDEQFF
TRBV7-9,TRBJ1-4,CASTLSEGTNEKLFF
TRBV5-1,TRBJ2-2,CASSLVLGGNTGELFF
TRBV29-1,TRBJ1-1,CSVEKASTEAFF
TRBV9,TRBJ2-2,CASSLTDSSNTGELFF
TRBV4-1,TRBJ2-2,CASSQEGTGGGELFF
TRBV7-2,TRBJ2-7,CASSRSGSSYEQYF
TRBV5-1,TRBJ2-1,CASSWWASGKGYNEQFF
TRBV7-8,TRBJ2-7,CASSHVSSGPFSYEQYF
TRBV5-8,TRBJ1-4,CASRWTGTEKLFF
TRBV5-1,TRBJ2-3,CASSSYAADTQYF
TRBV7-9,TRBJ2-7,CASSFGQGPISYEQYF
TRBV18,TRBJ2-5,CASSPPGLSRETQYF
TRBV28,TRBJ2-5,CASSFVASFETQYF
TRBV29-1,TRBJ2-5,CSVGDRVFLETQYF
TRBV2,TRBJ2-7,CASRTGGNSYEQYF
TRBV30,TRBJ2-7,CAGDRVTYEQYF
TRBV5-1,TRBJ2-7,CASSPRTGSSYEQYF
TRBV6-1,TRBJ1-5,CASSEFSNQPQHF
TRBV6-5,TRBJ1-2,CASSYGGGGRNYGYTF
TRBV27,TRBJ2-5,CASSQMGLAQETQYF
TRBV7-3,TRBJ1-1,CASSYDRNTEAFF
TRBV27,TRBJ1-2,CASSLRALRYGYTF
TRBV28,TRBJ1-5,CASSLSHLAQPQHF
TRBV30,TRBJ2-1,CAWSTFGKQFF
TRBV5-1,TRBJ1-2,CASSRDRVGYTF
TRBV6-5,TRBJ1-4,CASTQTATNEKLFF
TRBV10-3,TRBJ2-7,CAIGGTGTGWYEQYF
TRBV4-3,TRBJ2-3,CASSPSRVPGLAGASTDTQYF
TRBV10-3,TRBJ2-7,CAISERDLGGSEQYF
TRBV9,TRBJ1-2,CASSVGGTGAIYGYTF
TRBV19,TRBJ2-7,CASSGVRQGHKDDEQYF
TRBV4-3,TRBJ2-7,CASSQVIQGAFEQYF
TRBV9,TRBJ1-3,CASSWGAGNTIYF
TRBV6-6,TRBJ1-6,CASRSDRLSPLHF
TRBV2,TRBJ2-7,CASKIRDTTLYEQYF
TRBV27,TRBJ1-5,CASRREGGSNQPQHF
TRBV10-3,TRBJ2-2,CAIRQPGTSGKDNTGELFF
TRBV5-6,TRBJ2-2,CASSFAGGNTGELFF
TRBV7-8,TRBJ2-7,CASSPQATYEQYF
TRBV7-9,TRBJ2-5,CASSLLTRAQYF
TRBV5-1,TRBJ2-3,CASRGSLGTDTQYF
TRBV5-1,TRBJ1-1,CASSLGGLNTEAFF
TRBV30,TRBJ1-5,CAWSVSENQPQHF
TRBV5-1,TRBJ2-7,CASSGLTGGDEQYF
TRBV2,TRBJ1-5,CASRGTGDQPQHF
TRBV6-5,TRBJ2-1,CASSLTSGSFNEQFF
TRBV27,TRBJ2-2,CASSFADRANTGELFF
TRBV28,TRBJ2-3,CATERVRGTDTQYF
TRBV5-1,TRBJ2-7,CASSLGVESEQYF
TRBV10-2,TRBJ2-7,CASSVTGAGEQYF
TRBV14,TRBJ2-3,CASSHLAGATDTQYF
TRBV28,TRBJ2-1,CASSLSRQGRAEQFF